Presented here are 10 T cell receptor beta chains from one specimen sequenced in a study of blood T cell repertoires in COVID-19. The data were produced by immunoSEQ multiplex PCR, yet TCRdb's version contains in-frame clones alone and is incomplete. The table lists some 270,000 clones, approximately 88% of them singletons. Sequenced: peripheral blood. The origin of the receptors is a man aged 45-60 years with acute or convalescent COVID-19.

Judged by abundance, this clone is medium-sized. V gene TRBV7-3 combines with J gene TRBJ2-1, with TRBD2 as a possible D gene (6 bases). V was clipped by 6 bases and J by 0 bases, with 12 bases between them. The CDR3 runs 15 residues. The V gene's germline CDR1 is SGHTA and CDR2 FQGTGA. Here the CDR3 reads CASSWDLSSYNEQFF. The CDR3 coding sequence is TGTGCCAGCAGTTGGGACTTAAGCTCCTACAATGAGCAGTTCTTC.

Here the CDR3 DNA reads TGCGCCAGCAGCTTGGAACTAGCGGGGTCATACAATGAGCAGTTCTTC. Protein: CASSLELAGSYNEQFF. The chain uses TRBV5-1 and TRBJ2-1, with 10 bases fitting TRBD2. J gave up 4 bases and V 0 bases, and 4 bases lay outside the gene matches. Germline V gene lookup returns CDR1 SGHRS and CDR2 YFSETQ. This CDR3 spans 16 amino acids. The variable domain in full, with the rest retrieved from reference TRBV5-1 and TRBJ2-1, is KAGVTQTPRYLIKTRGQQVTLSCSPISGHRSVSWYQQTPGQGLQFLFEYFSETQRNKGNFPGRFSGRQFSNSRSEMNVSTLELGDSALYLCASSLELAGSYNEQFFGPGTRLTVL.

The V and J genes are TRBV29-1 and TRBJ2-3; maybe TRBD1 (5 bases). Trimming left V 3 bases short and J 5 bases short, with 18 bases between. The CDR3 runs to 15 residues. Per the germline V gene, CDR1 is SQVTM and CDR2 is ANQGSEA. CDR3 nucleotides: TGCAGCGTTGATGGGGCCGTCTTGGCCGTAGATACGCAGTATTTT. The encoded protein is CSVDGAVLAVDTQYF.

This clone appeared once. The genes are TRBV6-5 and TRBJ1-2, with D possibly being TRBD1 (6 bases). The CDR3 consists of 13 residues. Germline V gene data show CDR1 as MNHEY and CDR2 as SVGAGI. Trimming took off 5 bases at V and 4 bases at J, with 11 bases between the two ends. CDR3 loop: CASSRDRIYGYTF. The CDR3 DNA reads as TGTGCCAGCAGTCGAGACAGGATCTATGGCTACACCTTC.

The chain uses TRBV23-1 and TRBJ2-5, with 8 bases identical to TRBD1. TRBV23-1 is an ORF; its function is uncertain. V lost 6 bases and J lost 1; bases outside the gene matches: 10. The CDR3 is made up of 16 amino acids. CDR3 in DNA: TGCGCCAGCAGCCCTCGGACAGGGTCAACCCAAGAGACCCAGTACTTC. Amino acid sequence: CASSPRTGSTQETQYF.

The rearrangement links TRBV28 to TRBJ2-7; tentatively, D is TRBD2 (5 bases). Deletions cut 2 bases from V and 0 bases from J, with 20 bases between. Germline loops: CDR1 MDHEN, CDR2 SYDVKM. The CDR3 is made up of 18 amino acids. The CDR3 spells CASSLKRAQIISSYEQYF. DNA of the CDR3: TGTGCCAGCAGTTTAAAGAGGGCCCAAATAATAAGCTCCTACGAGCAGTACTTC.

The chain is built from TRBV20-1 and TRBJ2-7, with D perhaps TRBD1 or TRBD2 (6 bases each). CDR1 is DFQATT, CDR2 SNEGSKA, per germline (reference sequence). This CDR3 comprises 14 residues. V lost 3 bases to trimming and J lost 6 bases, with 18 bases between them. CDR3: CSASSGQTYIEQYF. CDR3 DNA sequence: TGCAGTGCTAGTAGCGGACAGACTTACATCGAGCAGTACTTC.

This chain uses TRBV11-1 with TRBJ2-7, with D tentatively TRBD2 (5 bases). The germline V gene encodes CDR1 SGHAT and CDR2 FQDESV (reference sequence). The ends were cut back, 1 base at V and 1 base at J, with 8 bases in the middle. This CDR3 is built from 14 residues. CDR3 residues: CASSLVGLSYEQYF. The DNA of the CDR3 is TGTGCCAGCAGCTTAGTTGGACTTTCCTACGAGCAGTACTTC. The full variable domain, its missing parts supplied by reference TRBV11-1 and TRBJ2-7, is EAEVAQSPRYKITEKSQAVAFWCDPISGHATLYWYRQILGQGPELLVQFQDESVVDDSQLPKDRFSAERLKGVDSTLKIQPAELGDSAMYLCASSLVGLSYEQYFGPGTRLTVT.

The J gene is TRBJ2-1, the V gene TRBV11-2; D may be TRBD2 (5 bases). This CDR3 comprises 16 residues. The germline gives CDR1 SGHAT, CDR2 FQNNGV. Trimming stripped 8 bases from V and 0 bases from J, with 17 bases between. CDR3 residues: CASSLGDRSSYNEQFF. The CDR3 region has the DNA TGTGCCAGCTCTCTCGGGGATAGGAGCTCCTACAATGAGCAGTTCTTC. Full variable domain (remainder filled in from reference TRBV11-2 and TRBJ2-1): EAGVAQSPRYKIIEKRQSVAFWCNPISGHATLYWYQQILGQGPKLLIQFQNNGVVDDSQLPKDRFSAERLKGVDSTLKIQPAKLEDSAVYLCASSLGDRSSYNEQFFGPGTRLTVL.

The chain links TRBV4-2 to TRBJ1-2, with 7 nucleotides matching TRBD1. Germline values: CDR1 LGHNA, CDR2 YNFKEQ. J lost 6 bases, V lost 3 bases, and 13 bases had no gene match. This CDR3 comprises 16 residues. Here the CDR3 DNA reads TGTGCCAGCAGCCATGAGGGAGCCGGGACAGTTCATGGCTACACCTTC. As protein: CASSHEGAGTVHGYTF.